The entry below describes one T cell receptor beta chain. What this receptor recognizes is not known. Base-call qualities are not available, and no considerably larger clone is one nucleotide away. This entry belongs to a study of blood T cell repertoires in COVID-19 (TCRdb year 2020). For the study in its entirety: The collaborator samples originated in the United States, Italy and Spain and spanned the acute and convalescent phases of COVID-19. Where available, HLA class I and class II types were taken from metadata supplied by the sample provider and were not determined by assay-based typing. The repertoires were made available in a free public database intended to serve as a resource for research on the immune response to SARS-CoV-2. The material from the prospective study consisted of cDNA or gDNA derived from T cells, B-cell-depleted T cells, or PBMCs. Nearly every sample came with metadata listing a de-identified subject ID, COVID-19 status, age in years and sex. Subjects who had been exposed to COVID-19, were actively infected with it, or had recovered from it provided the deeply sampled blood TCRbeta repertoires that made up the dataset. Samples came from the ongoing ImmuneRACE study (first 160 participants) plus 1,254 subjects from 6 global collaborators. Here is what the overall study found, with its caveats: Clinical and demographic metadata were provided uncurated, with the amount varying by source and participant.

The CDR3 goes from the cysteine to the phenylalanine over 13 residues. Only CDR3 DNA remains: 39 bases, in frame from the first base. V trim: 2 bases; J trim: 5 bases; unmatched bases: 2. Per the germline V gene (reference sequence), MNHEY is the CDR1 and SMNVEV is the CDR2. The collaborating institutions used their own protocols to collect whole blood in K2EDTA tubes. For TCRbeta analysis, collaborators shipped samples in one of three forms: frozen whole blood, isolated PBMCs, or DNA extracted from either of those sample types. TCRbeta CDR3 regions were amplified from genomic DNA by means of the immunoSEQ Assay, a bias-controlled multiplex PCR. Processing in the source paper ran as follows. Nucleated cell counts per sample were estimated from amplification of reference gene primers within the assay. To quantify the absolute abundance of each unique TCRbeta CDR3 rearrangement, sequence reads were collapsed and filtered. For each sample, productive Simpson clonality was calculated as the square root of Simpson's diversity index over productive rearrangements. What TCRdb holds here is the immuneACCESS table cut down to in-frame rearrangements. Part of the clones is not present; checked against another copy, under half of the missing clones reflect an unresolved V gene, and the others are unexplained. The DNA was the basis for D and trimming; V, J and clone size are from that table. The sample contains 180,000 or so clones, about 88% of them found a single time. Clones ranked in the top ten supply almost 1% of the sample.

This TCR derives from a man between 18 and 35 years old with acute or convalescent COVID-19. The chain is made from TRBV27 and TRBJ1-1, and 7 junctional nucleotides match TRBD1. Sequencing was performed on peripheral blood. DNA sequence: TGTGCCAGCAGTTTAACCAGGGGGACTGAAGCTTTCTTT. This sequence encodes CASSLTRGTEAFF.